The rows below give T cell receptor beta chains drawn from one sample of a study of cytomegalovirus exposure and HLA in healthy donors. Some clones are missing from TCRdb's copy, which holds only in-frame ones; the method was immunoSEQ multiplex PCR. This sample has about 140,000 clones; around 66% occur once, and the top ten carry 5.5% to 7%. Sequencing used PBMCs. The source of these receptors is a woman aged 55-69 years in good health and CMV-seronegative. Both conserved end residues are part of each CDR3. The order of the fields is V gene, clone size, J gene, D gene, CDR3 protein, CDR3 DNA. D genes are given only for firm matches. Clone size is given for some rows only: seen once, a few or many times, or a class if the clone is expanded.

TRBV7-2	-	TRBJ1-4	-	CASSLTGGQWEKLFF	TGTGCCAGCAGCTTAACCGGGGGGCAATGGGAAAAACTGTTTTTT
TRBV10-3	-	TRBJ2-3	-	CAISGPEGPDTQYF	TGTGCCATCAGTGGGCCGGAGGGCCCGGATACGCAGTATTTT
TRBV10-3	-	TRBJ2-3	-	CAISESSSSYTQYF	TGTGCCATCAGTGAGTCGAGTAGCAGTTATACGCAGTATTTT
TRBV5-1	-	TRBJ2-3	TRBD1	CASSSGQGFTDTQYF	TGCGCCAGCAGCTCAGGACAGGGGTTTACAGATACGCAGTATTTT
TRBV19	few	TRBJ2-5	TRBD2	CASSLGTSPETQYF	TGTGCCAGTAGTCTCGGGACTAGCCCCGAGACCCAGTACTTC
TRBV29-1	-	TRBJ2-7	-	CSVEDLGFHEQYF	TGCAGCGTTGAAGATTTGGGCTTCCACGAGCAGTACTTC
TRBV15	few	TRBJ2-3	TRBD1	CATSRDRRRDRGADTQYF	TGTGCCACCAGCAGAGATCGCCGGCGGGACAGGGGTGCAGATACGCAGTATTTT
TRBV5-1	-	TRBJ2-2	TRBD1	CASSFQTGGRLFF	TGCGCCAGCAGCTTTCAAACAGGGGGTCGGCTGTTTTTT
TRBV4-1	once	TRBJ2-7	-	CASSRPGYEQYF	TGCGCCAGCAGCCGCCCGGGGTACGAGCAGTACTTC
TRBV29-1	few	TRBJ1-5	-	CSVRTAISNQPQHF	TGCAGCGTTCGGACAGCAATTAGCAATCAGCCCCAGCATTTT